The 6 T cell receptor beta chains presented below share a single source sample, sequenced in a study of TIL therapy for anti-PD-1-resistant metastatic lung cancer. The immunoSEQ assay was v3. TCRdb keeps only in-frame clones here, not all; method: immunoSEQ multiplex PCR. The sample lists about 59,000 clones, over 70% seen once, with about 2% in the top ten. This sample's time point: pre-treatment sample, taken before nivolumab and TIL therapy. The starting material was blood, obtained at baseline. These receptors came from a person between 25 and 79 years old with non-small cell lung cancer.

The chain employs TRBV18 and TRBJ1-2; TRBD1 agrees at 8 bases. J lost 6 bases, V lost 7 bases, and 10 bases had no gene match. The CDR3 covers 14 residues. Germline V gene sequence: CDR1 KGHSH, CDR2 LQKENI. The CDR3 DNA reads TGTGCCAGCTGCCTGATGACAGGGGAGGATGGCTACACCTTC. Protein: CASCLMTGEDGYTF. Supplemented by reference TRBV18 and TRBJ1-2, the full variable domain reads NAGVMQNPRHLVRRRGQEARLRCSPMKGHSHVYWYRQLPEEGLKFMVYLQKENIIDESGMPKERFSAEFPKEGPSILRIQQVVRGDSAAYFCASCLMTGEDGYTFGSGTRLTVV.

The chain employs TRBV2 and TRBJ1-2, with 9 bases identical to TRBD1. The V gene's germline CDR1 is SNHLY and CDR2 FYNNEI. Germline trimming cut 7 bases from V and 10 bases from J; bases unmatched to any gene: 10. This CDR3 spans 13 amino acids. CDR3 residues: CASIPGQGSAYTF. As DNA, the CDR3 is TGTGCCAGCATCCCGGGACAGGGCTCAGCCTACACCTTC.

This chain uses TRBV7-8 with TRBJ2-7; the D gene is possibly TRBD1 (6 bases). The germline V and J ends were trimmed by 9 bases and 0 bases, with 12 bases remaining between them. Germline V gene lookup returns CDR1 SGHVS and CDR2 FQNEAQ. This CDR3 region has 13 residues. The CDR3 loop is CASTGYPSYEQYF. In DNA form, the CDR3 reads TGTGCCAGTACAGGGTACCCCTCCTACGAGCAGTACTTC.

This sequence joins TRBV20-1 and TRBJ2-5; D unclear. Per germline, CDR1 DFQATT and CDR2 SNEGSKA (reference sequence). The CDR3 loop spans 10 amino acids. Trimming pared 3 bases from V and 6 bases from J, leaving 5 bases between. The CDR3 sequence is CSASGKTQYF. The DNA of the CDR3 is TGCAGTGCTAGTGGAAAGACCCAGTACTTC.

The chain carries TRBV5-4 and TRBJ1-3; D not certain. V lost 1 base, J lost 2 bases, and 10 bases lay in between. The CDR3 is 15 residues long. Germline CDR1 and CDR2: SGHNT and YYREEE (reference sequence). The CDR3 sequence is CASSLLGGPGNTIYF. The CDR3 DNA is TGTGCCAGCAGCTTGCTTGGAGGGCCTGGAAACACCATATATTTT.

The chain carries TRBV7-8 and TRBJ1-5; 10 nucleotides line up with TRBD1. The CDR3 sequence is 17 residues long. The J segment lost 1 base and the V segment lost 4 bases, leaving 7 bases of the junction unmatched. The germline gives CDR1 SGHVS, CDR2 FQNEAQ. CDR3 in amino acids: CASSWDRGTRSNQPQHF. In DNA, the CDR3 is TGTGCCAGCAGCTGGGACAGGGGAACTAGGAGCAATCAGCCCCAGCATTTT.